These 10 T cell receptor beta chains came from one sample sequenced in a study of long-term antiretroviral therapy in people with HIV. Version v3.0 of the immunoSEQ assay was performed at survey level. TCRdb keeps only in-frame clones here, not all; method: immunoSEQ multiplex PCR. The sample has about 12,000 clones; 82% are singletons. Here the sequenced sample was unsorted PBMCs, taken 8 to 8.5 years after starting antiretroviral therapy. These receptor sequences come from a man aged 45-65 years with HIV.

The chain couples TRBV9 to TRBJ1-2; D remains unclear. Germline CDR1 is SGDLS and CDR2 is YYNGEE. The CDR3 contains 17 residues. Trimming pared 0 bases from V and 1 base from J, leaving 16 bases between. CDR3 amino acids: CASSVDGISLFNYGYTF. In DNA, the CDR3 is TGTGCCAGCAGCGTAGATGGGATCTCCTTATTTAACTATGGCTACACCTTC.

The table lists this clone with a count of one. This chain connects TRBV7-9 to TRBJ2-7; 9 nucleotides match TRBD1. The CDR3 runs 14 residues. Trimming cost V 5 bases and J 4 bases; bases outside gene matches: 6. Germline V gene data show CDR1 as SEHNR and CDR2 as FQNEAQ (reference sequence). The CDR3 sequence is CASSEGQGRYEQYF. CDR3 DNA sequence: TGTGCCAGCAGCGAAGGACAGGGGAGGTACGAGCAGTACTTC.

This chain links TRBV5-1 with TRBJ1-2; TRBD1 aligns across 8 bases. The CDR3 totals 16 residues. V shed 2 bases and J 2 bases; nucleotides not matched to a gene: 8. Per the germline V gene, CDR1 is SGHRS and CDR2 is YFSETQ. The CDR3 DNA reads TGCGCCAGCAGCTTCTTTCCGACAGGGGCCAACTATGGCTACACCTTC. This sequence encodes CASSFFPTGANYGYTF.

This clone was picked up one time. V is TRBV21-1 and J is TRBJ1-1. TRBV21-1 is a recognized pseudogene. This CDR3 spans 17 amino acids. The CDR3 coding sequence is TGTGCCAGCAGCCCCAGGGGGGGGTGTGGGGGGAACACTGAAGCTTTCTTT. Translating it yields CASSPRGGCGGNTEAFF.

The chain links TRBV10-2 to TRBJ2-7; no clear D. V was pared by 4 bases and J by 0 bases, with 10 bases between. The germline V gene has CDR1 WSHSY and CDR2 SAAADI. The CDR3 loop spans 14 amino acids. The CDR3: CASSANANSYEQYF. Here the CDR3 DNA reads TGCGCCAGCAGTGCGAACGCTAACTCCTACGAGCAGTACTTC.

The chain recombines TRBV25-1 with TRBJ2-7; TRBD1 matches at 9 bases. Germline V gene lookup returns CDR1 MGHDK and CDR2 SYGVNS. The V and J ends lost 2 bases and 0 bases, in that order; junction bases with no gene match: 8. CDR3 size: 17 residues. CDR3 coding DNA: TGTGCCAGCAGTGAAGGGGGACAGGGCATTAGCTCCTACGAGCAGTACTTC. Amino acid sequence: CASSEGGQGISSYEQYF.

The chain joins TRBV6-5 to TRBJ2-7; D is uncertain. This CDR3 is built from 12 residues. Per germline, CDR1 MNHEY and CDR2 SVGAGI. Trimming left V 6 bases short and J 3 bases short, with 9 bases between. The CDR3 spells CASSPRGYEQYF. The CDR3 bases are TGTGCCAGCAGCCCTCGAGGCTACGAGCAGTACTTC.

The chain carries TRBV4-1 and TRBJ2-3; D gene ambiguous. Per germline, CDR1 MGHRA and CDR2 YSYEKL. Trimming took off 4 bases at V and 0 bases at J, with 11 bases between the two ends. This CDR3 contains 15 residues. The CDR3 protein is CASSLPAESTDTQYF. CDR3 DNA: TGCGCCAGCAGCCTCCCCGCGGAAAGCACAGATACGCAGTATTTT.

The V call is TRBV19, the J call TRBJ1-5; D not resolved. V lost 5 bases to trimming and J lost 4 bases, with 9 bases between them. This CDR3 has 13 amino acids. From germline, CDR1 is LNHDA and CDR2 SQIVND (reference sequence). The CDR3 is CASSFTSNQPQHF. CDR3 coding DNA: TGTGCCAGTAGTTTCACATCGAATCAGCCCCAGCATTTT.

The chain employs TRBV30 and TRBJ2-7; 12 positions agree with TRBD2. The CDR3 is 20 residues long. Looked up from germline, CDR1 is GTSNPN and CDR2 is SVGIG (reference sequence). Trimming took 3 bases from V and 0 from J; bases not matched to a gene: 18. Written as DNA, the CDR3 is TGTGCCTGGAGCCTCGGGACTTACTGGACTAGCGGGGTCCTCTCCTACGAGCAGTACTTC. Protein product: CAWSLGTYWTSGVLSYEQYF. The variable domain in full, with the rest retrieved from reference TRBV30 and TRBJ2-7, is SQTIHQWPATLVQPVGSPLSLECTVEGTSNPNLYWYRQAAGRGLQLLFYSVGIGQISSEVPQNLSASRPQDRQFILSSKKLLLSDSGFYLCAWSLGTYWTSGVLSYEQYFGPGTRLTVT.